Each of the 22 T cell receptor beta chains below was sequenced from the same sample in a study of ipilimumab plus nivolumab after autologous stem cell transplantation. The assay was immunoSEQ multiplex PCR, and TCRdb's table has in-frame clones only and misses some. The repertoire has 77,000 or so clones, under 85% of them found once; the top ten carry around 2%. Sample: PBMCs, taken in a trial of ipilimumab plus nivolumab as post-transplant consolidation. The receptors stem from a male donor with diffuse large B-cell lymphoma.

The chain combines TRBV7-9 with TRBJ2-5, with a tentative D call TRBD1 (6 bases). The CDR3 sequence is 14 residues long. The V end lost 5 bases, the J end lost 3 bases, and 13 bases lay between the germline ends. CDR1 is SEHNR, CDR2 FQNEAQ, per germline (reference sequence). This chain's CDR3 is CASSPGGLEETQYF. The CDR3 nucleotides read TGTGCCAGCAGCCCTGGGGGCTTGGAAGAGACCCAGTACTTC.

Only one count was recorded for this clone. The chain has TRBV9 and TRBJ2-3; D is possibly TRBD1 or TRBD2 (5 bases each). The CDR3 has 14 residues. Germline loops: CDR1 SGDLS, CDR2 YYNGEE. Trimming took off 3 bases at V and 0 bases at J, with 8 bases between the two ends. The CDR3 DNA follows: TGTGCCAGCAGCGGGGGACCAAGCACAGATACGCAGTATTTT. This translates into CASSGGPSTDTQYF.

This clone was detected ten times or more. CDR3 region: CASGLPLQGQYF. CDR3 in DNA: TGTGCTAGTGGTTTGCCGCTCCAAGGGCAGTACTTC. The rearrangement uses TRBV12-5 and TRBJ2-7; D is unclear. The ends were cut back, 2 bases at V and 9 bases at J, with 11 bases in the middle. In germline, CDR1 is LGHNT, CDR2 FRNRAP. CDR3 length equals 12 residues. Together with reference TRBV12-5 and TRBJ2-7, the CDR3 gives the full variable domain: DARVTQTPRHKVTEMGQEVTMRCQPILGHNTVFWYRQTMMQGLELLAYFRNRAPLDDSGMPKDRFSAEMPDATLATLKIQPSEPRDSAVYFCASGLPLQGQYFGPGTRLTVT.

This chain joins TRBV9 and TRBJ2-4; D gene uncertain. V lost 1 base, J lost 0 bases, and 11 bases lay in between. The CDR3 contains 16 residues. In germline, CDR1 is SGDLS, CDR2 YYNGEE. The CDR3 sequence is CASSVIAFLAKNIQYF. The DNA for the CDR3 is TGTGCCAGCAGCGTAATAGCTTTTCTAGCCAAAAACATTCAGTACTTC.

The rearrangement uses TRBV5-4 and TRBJ1-2; TRBD1 agrees at 7 bases. Germline values: CDR1 SGHNT, CDR2 YYREEE (reference sequence). The CDR3 totals 16 residues. V was clipped by 4 bases and J by 2 bases; unmatched bases: 11. The CDR3 DNA reads as TGTGCCAGCAGCCAAGATCGTGACAGGGAGAACTATGGCTACACCTTC. Translated, it gives CASSQDRDRENYGYTF. Looking up the rest from reference TRBV5-4 and TRBJ1-2 gives the full variable domain: ETGVTQSPTHLIKTRGQQVTLRCSSQSGHNTVSWYQQALGQGPQFIFQYYREEENGRGNFPPRFSGLQFPNYSSELNVNALELDDSALYLCASSQDRDRENYGYTFGSGTRLTVV.

The rearrangement links TRBV23-1 to TRBJ1-2; perhaps TRBD1 as D (5 bases). TRBV23-1 is marked as an open reading frame, function uncertain. This CDR3 is built from 14 residues. The V gene lost 3 bases and the J gene lost 6 bases, with 14 bases spanning the gap. The CDR3 DNA follows: TGCGCCAGCAGTCATCGGGACCTCAGCCATGGCTACACCTTC. This translates into CASSHRDLSHGYTF.

The chain carries TRBV6-6 and TRBJ2-1; D might be TRBD2 (7 bases). Germline CDR1 MNHNY, CDR2 SVGAGI (reference sequence). The CDR3 runs to 16 residues. The V and J ends lost 4 bases and 3 bases respectively, with 16 bases between them. CDR3: CASSSGGADGYNEQFF. The CDR3 coding sequence is TGTGCCAGCAGTTCGGGGGGCGCCGATGGCTACAATGAGCAGTTCTTC.

V gene TRBV7-9 combines with J gene TRBJ1-2, with D maybe TRBD1 (6 bases). This CDR3 is 15 amino acids long. Between the trimmed V and J ends, which lost 4 bases and 6 bases, there was a span of 18 bases. CDR1 and CDR2 (germline): SEHNR, FQNEAQ (reference sequence). As DNA, the CDR3 is TGTGCCAGCAGCTCCCAGGGGTCGCAGCGTGATGGCTACACCTTC. This codes for CASSSQGSQRDGYTF. The full variable domain, in which reference TRBV7-9 and TRBJ1-2 provide the parts outside the CDR3, is DTGVSQNPRHKITKRGQNVTFRCDPISEHNRLYWYRQTLGQGPEFLTYFQNEAQLEKSRLLSDRFSAERPKGSFSTLEIQRTEQGDSAMYLCASSSQGSQRDGYTFGSGTRLTVV.

V gene TRBV11-2 combines with J gene TRBJ2-7; TRBD1 aligns across 7 bases. The CDR3 loop spans 15 amino acids. Unmatched junction bases numbered 9, after V lost 4 bases and J lost 3 bases. Germline V lookup: CDR1 SGHAT, CDR2 FQNNGV. The CDR3 DNA reads TGTGCCAGCAGCTCGCTCCGGGACAGAAACTACGAGCAGTACTTC. It yields the protein CASSSLRDRNYEQYF.

In this sample, this clone turned up a few times. The chain carries TRBV19 and TRBJ1-1; weak D call: TRBD1 (6 bases). Per germline, CDR1 LNHDA and CDR2 SQIVND (reference sequence). The V gene lost 7 bases and the J gene lost 0 bases, with 9 bases spanning the gap. This CDR3 has 13 residues. CDR3 sequence reads: CASTTGLNTEAFF. CDR3 DNA sequence: TGTGCCAGTACTACAGGGTTGAACACTGAAGCTTTCTTT.

The chain couples TRBV10-3 to TRBJ1-5; D gene unclear. In germline, CDR1 is ENHRY, CDR2 SYGVKD. The CDR3 extends over 13 amino acids. The ends were cut back, 3 bases at V and 8 bases at J, with 11 bases in the middle. The CDR3 region has the DNA TGTGCCATCAGTGATATTGGGGATAAGCCCCAGCATTTT. It specifies CAISDIGDKPQHF.

This chain joins TRBV5-8 and TRBJ2-7; D perhaps matches TRBD1 (6 bases). The germline CDR1 and CDR2 sequences are SGHTS and YDEGEE. The CDR3 has 12 residues. Trimming removed 1 base at V and 4 bases at J, with 6 bases between. In DNA form, the CDR3 reads TGTGCCAGCAGCTTGACAGGGTACGAGCAGTACTTC. Its translation is CASSLTGYEQYF.

The chain is built from TRBV7-2 and TRBJ2-2; either TRBD1 or TRBD2 may supply D (6 bases each). This CDR3 is 18 amino acids long. Germline V gene sequence: CDR1 SGHTA, CDR2 FQGNSA. The ends were cut back, 2 bases at V and 3 bases at J, with 19 bases in the middle. The CDR3 spells CASSLYGRGHLDTGELFF. The CDR3 coding sequence is TGTGCCAGCAGCTTATATGGACGGGGGCACCTGGACACCGGGGAGCTGTTTTTT.

This clone occurred once. V usage is TRBV6-5 and J usage is TRBJ2-5, with 11 positions matching TRBD2. V was clipped by 2 bases and J by 6 bases; unmatched bases: 8. The CDR3 extends over 16 amino acids. Germline values: CDR1 MNHEY, CDR2 SVGAGI. Written as DNA, the CDR3 is TGTGCCAGCAGTTACGGTGGTTCTAGCGGGGGGCAGACCCAGTACTTC. Translating gives CASSYGGSSGGQTQYF.

The rearrangement links TRBV7-9 to TRBJ2-7; D possibly corresponds to TRBD1 (6 bases). CDR3 length: 15 amino acids. The ends were cut back, 8 bases at V and 5 bases at J, with 22 bases in the middle. Per the germline V gene, CDR1 is SEHNR and CDR2 is FQNEAQ (reference sequence). The CDR3 coding sequence is TGTGCCAGCCAACCGGTCGGGCAGGGGATCAACGAGCAGTACTTC. This codes for CASQPVGQGINEQYF.

CDR3 nucleotides: TGTGCCAGCAGTCTTGCACCGGGACAGGGAATAGATACGCAGTATTTT. This encodes CASSLAPGQGIDTQYF. J is TRBJ2-3 and V is TRBV27; 9 bases align to TRBD1. The CDR3 totals 16 residues. The V gene's germline CDR1 is MNHEY and CDR2 SMNVEV (reference sequence). J lost 5 bases, V lost 5 bases, and 11 bases had no gene match.

The CDR3 loop reads CASRGTVKETQYF. In DNA, the CDR3 is TGTGCCAGCAGAGGCACAGTTAAAGAGACCCAGTACTTC. The chain has TRBV2 and TRBJ2-5; D unclear. V was pared by 6 bases and J by 3 bases, with 11 bases between. Germline V lookup: CDR1 SNHLY, CDR2 FYNNEI. This CDR3 is 13 amino acids long.

J is TRBJ1-1 and V is TRBV15, with 7 bases aligning to TRBD1. Germline CDR1 reads LNHNV; CDR2 reads YYDKDF (reference sequence). Trimming at V came to 0 bases and at J to 8 bases, leaving 3 bases not matched to a gene. This CDR3 is 13 amino acids long. In DNA form, the CDR3 reads TGTGCCACCAGCAGAGAGGGCAGGGGGGAAGCTTTCTTT. The encoded protein is CATSREGRGEAFF. Full variable domain (rest looked up from reference TRBV15 and TRBJ1-1): DAMVIQNPRYQVTQFGKPVTLSCSQTLNHNVMYWYQQKSSQAPKLLFHYYDKDFNNEADTPDNFQSRRPNTSFCFLDIRSPGLGDTAMYLCATSREGRGEAFFGQGTRLTVV.

This chain uses TRBV7-3 with TRBJ1-1; D is undetermined. This CDR3 comprises 13 residues. V was cut by 5 bases and J by 3 bases, with 10 bases left in between. Per germline, CDR1 SGHTA and CDR2 FQGTGA. The CDR3 bases are TGTGCCAGCAGCGTAAGGGCGGACACTGAAGCTTTCTTT. Translation gives CASSVRADTEAFF.

This clone was seen just once. The chain links TRBV7-9 to TRBJ2-3; 7 positions match TRBD1. Germline lookup yields CDR1 SEHNR and CDR2 FQNEAQ (reference sequence). Trimming at V came to 5 bases and at J to 1 base, leaving 12 bases not matched to a gene. The CDR3 extends over 17 amino acids. Here the CDR3 DNA reads TGTGCCAGCAGCGTCCCATCTGTTCAGGGGGGCACAGATACGCAGTATTTT. Its protein product is CASSVPSVQGGTDTQYF.

The chain links TRBV27 to TRBJ1-2; D gene unclear. The CDR3 sequence is 14 residues long. Trimming took 4 bases from V and 6 from J, leaving 15 bases between them. The germline CDR1 and CDR2 sequences are MNHEY and SMNVEV (reference sequence). CDR3 bases: TGTGCCAGCAGTTCCTTGAGTGGGCAGAATGGCTACACCTTC. As protein: CASSSLSGQNGYTF.

This clone has just one count. This chain links TRBV6-1 with TRBJ1-6; a weak D match, TRBD1 (6 bases). This CDR3 contains 18 residues. CDR1 is MNHNS, CDR2 SASEGT, per germline. The V gene lost 4 bases and the J gene lost 3 bases, with 19 bases spanning the gap. CDR3 region: CASSVLGRGSLYNSPLHF. The CDR3 nucleotides read TGTGCCAGCAGTGTCCTAGGGAGGGGGAGTCTCTATAATTCACCCCTCCACTTT.